This passage covers 29 T cell receptor beta chains from one sample sequenced in a study of beta chain features in type 1 diabetes (dated by TCRdb to the late 2010s). The library came from the immunoSEQ multiplex PCR assay. All of the isolated RNA was reverse transcribed with the High Capacity cDNA Reverse Transcription Kit, so expressed TCRB transcripts were sequenced. The table comes from immuneACCESS by way of TCRdb, which keeps in-frame sequences with V and J called. Part of the clones is missing from these tables; in studies checked, under half for an unresolved V gene and the rest for unknown reasons. The sample table lists roughly 500,000 clones, over 9.5% of them with a count of one. The ten largest clones capture roughly 0.046% of the sample. Sequencing was performed on naive CD4+ T cells from blood. The cell subset or site label corresponds to: true naive CD4+ T cells. The receptor source for this set is a woman between 18 and 29 years old in good health.

The V gene is TRBV2, the J gene TRBJ2-7; 8 bases line up with TRBD1. Trimming cost V 6 bases and J 3 bases; bases outside gene matches: 4. Germline CDR1 SNHLY, CDR2 FYNNEI. CDR3 length: 13 residues. This CDR3 is CASSVGQDYEQYF. As DNA, the CDR3 is TGTGCCAGCAGCGTGGGACAGGACTACGAGCAGTACTTC.

The chain recombines TRBV7-9 with TRBJ2-3, with a tentative D call TRBD1 (6 bases). Trimming left V 3 bases short and J 1 base short, with 11 bases between. The CDR3 totals 15 residues. Germline lookup yields CDR1 SEHNR and CDR2 FQNEAQ (reference sequence). Here the CDR3 DNA reads TGTGCCAGCAGCTTCGGTGGGGGCGGCACAGATACGCAGTATTTT. Residues: CASSFGGGGTDTQYF.

This clone was picked up a small number of times. This chain connects TRBV18 to TRBJ2-7; D may be TRBD1 (5 bases). The V gene lost 2 bases and the J gene lost 4 bases, with 12 bases spanning the gap. Per the germline V gene, CDR1 is KGHSH and CDR2 is LQKENI. This CDR3 is 14 amino acids long. The CDR3 DNA reads as TGTGCCAGCTCACCAGGGGCGGAGTCTTACGAGCAGTACTTC. Protein product: CASSPGAESYEQYF.

This clone was found a few times. The rearrangement joins TRBV14 to TRBJ2-7; D is possibly TRBD2 (6 bases). Germline CDR1 and CDR2: SGHDN and FVKESK. CDR3 length: 12 residues. Trimming stripped 8 bases from V and 4 bases from J, with 12 bases between. CDR3 nucleotides: TGTGCCAGCGGTCGGGACTTATACGAGCAGTACTTC. Translated, it gives CASGRDLYEQYF.

V usage is TRBV4-3 and J usage is TRBJ2-2; TRBD2 agrees at 8 bases. The CDR3 is 17 residues long. Germline-derived CDR1 and CDR2 are LGHNA and YSLEER. V shed 3 bases, J shed 7 bases, and the junction held 13 bases outside the gene matches. CDR3 sequence: CASSQYKGTRAYGELFF. As DNA, the CDR3 is TGCGCCAGCAGCCAGTACAAAGGGACTAGAGCCTACGGGGAGCTGTTTTTT.

This clone was observed a few times. V usage is TRBV4-3 and J usage is TRBJ2-1; TRBD2 agrees at 10 bases. This CDR3 is built from 16 residues. Per the germline V gene, CDR1 is LGHNA and CDR2 is YSLEER. The trim removed 4 bases at V and 2 bases at J, leaving 5 bases unmatched. CDR3 in DNA: TGCGCCAGCAGCCCCATGAGCGGGGGGGCCTACAATGAGCAGTTCTTC. The encoded protein is CASSPMSGGAYNEQFF.

V gene TRBV7-9 combines with J gene TRBJ2-5, with D perhaps being TRBD1 or TRBD2 (5 bases each). CDR1 and CDR2 from the germline V gene are SEHNR and FQNEAQ (reference sequence). There are 15 residues in the CDR3. Trimming cost V 0 bases and J 5 bases, with 13 bases left between them. In DNA form, the CDR3 reads TGTGCCAGCAGCTTAGCGAGGGGCCGTAGGGAGACCCAGTACTTC. The encoded protein is CASSLARGRRETQYF.

This clone has a handful of counts. The J gene is TRBJ2-7, the V gene TRBV5-1, with D unresolved. CDR1 and CDR2 from the germline V gene are SGHRS and YFSETQ. The CDR3 has 15 amino acids. V dropped 4 bases and J dropped 3 bases, with 17 bases sitting between them. CDR3 loop: CASSPLGMAHYEQYF. Written as DNA, the CDR3 is TGCGCCAGCAGCCCCCTGGGGATGGCCCACTACGAGCAGTACTTC.

J is TRBJ2-1 and V is TRBV7-3; D gene ambiguous. CDR1 and CDR2 from the germline V gene are SGHTA and FQGTGA. Trimming took off 2 bases at V and 0 bases at J, with 8 bases between the two ends. There are 15 residues in the CDR3. CDR3 bases: TGTGCCAGCAGCTTATTTCAGGCCTCCTACAATGAGCAGTTCTTC. It translates to CASSLFQASYNEQFF.

The J gene is TRBJ2-7, the V gene TRBV20-1; D gene unclear. V shed 3 bases and J shed 6 bases, with 9 bases lying between them. The CDR3 is 11 amino acids. The germline V gene encodes CDR1 DFQATT and CDR2 SNEGSKA (reference sequence). CDR3 protein: CSARTGLEQYF. In DNA form, the CDR3 reads TGCAGTGCTAGGACGGGTCTCGAGCAGTACTTC.

The chain carries TRBV28 and TRBJ2-7, with D hard to call. The CDR3 runs to 12 residues. V was cut by 1 base and J by 4 bases, with 5 bases left in between. Germline-derived CDR1 and CDR2 are MDHEN and SYDVKM. The CDR3 DNA sequence: TGTGCCAGCAGTTTATCCCATTACGAGCAGTACTTC. As protein: CASSLSHYEQYF.

The chain employs TRBV7-9 and TRBJ2-5; maybe TRBD2 (5 bases). Germline CDR1 is SEHNR and CDR2 is FQNEAQ (reference sequence). The CDR3 has 15 residues. V shed 1 base and J shed 5 bases, with 14 bases lying between them. The CDR3 region is CASSLDSGPWETQYF. CDR3 nucleotide sequence: TGTGCCAGCAGCTTAGACAGCGGCCCCTGGGAGACCCAGTACTTC.

V usage is TRBV7-9 and J usage is TRBJ2-1; TRBD2 matches 7 bases. V shed 3 bases, J shed 7 bases, and the junction held 9 bases outside the gene matches. Germline-derived CDR1 and CDR2 are SEHNR and FQNEAQ (reference sequence). The CDR3 runs 15 residues. CDR3: CASSLREISRNEQFF. DNA for the CDR3: TGTGCCAGCAGCTTGCGGGAGATATCTAGGAATGAGCAGTTCTTC.

This sequence joins TRBV7-9 and TRBJ1-4; TRBD1 agrees at 8 bases. Per germline, CDR1 SEHNR and CDR2 FQNEAQ (reference sequence). CDR3 size: 14 residues. The junction had 5 bases not matched to a gene; V was cut back by 2 bases and J by 9 bases. CDR3 sequence reads: CASSLNAGGQKLFF. The CDR3 DNA follows: TGTGCCAGCAGCTTAAACGCAGGGGGCCAAAAACTGTTTTTT.

There are a few counts of this clone. Here the CDR3 reads CASSLGQGGSTDTQYF. The CDR3 bases are TGCGCCAGCAGCTTGGGTCAGGGCGGCAGCACAGATACGCAGTATTTT. The rearrangement links TRBV5-1 to TRBJ2-3; D perhaps matches TRBD1 (5 bases). The V end lost 0 bases, the J end lost 0 bases, and 11 bases lay between the germline ends. This CDR3 has 16 amino acids. CDR1 and CDR2 from the germline V gene are SGHRS and YFSETQ.

The V gene is TRBV14, the J gene TRBJ1-1; D gene ambiguous. V was shortened by 4 bases and J by 5 bases, with 14 bases between the two germline ends. The CDR3 extends over 14 amino acids. Germline V CDR1 and CDR2: SGHDN, FVKESK. The CDR3 loop reads CASSLTGVTTEAFF. As DNA, the CDR3 is TGTGCCAGCAGCCTTACGGGAGTCACGACTGAAGCTTTCTTT. Full variable domain (remainder filled in from reference TRBV14 and TRBJ1-1): EAGVTQFPSHSVIEKGQTVTLRCDPISGHDNLYWYRRVMGKEIKFLLHFVKESKQDESGMPNNRFLAERTGGTYSTLKVQPAELEDSGVYFCASSLTGVTTEAFFGQGTRLTVV.

The chain recombines TRBV19 with TRBJ1-6, with unresolved D. Deletions cut 6 bases from V and 9 bases from J, with 15 bases between. The germline gives CDR1 LNHDA, CDR2 SQIVND (reference sequence). CDR3 length equals 14 residues. The CDR3: CASSRGGGGSPLHF. CDR3 nucleotides: TGTGCCAGTAGCCGAGGTGGAGGAGGTTCACCCCTCCACTTT.

As for this clone: Other DNA variants within this sample encode the same CDR3. The chain has TRBV7-2 and TRBJ1-1; D is uncertain. Trimming removed 1 base at V and 1 base at J, with 7 bases between. Germline CDR1 is SGHTA and CDR2 is FQGNSA. The CDR3 has 14 residues. CDR3 sequence: CASSLVPGNTEAFF. The CDR3 coding sequence is TGTGCCAGCAGCTTAGTCCCAGGGAACACTGAAGCTTTCTTT.

This clone was counted a few times. J is TRBJ1-3 and V is TRBV4-3; D is uncertain. V dropped 0 bases and J dropped 0 bases, with 6 bases sitting between them. This CDR3 is 15 amino acids long. Germline V CDR1 and CDR2: LGHNA, YSLEER. CDR3 nucleotide sequence: TGCGCCAGCAGCCAAGAGCCCCTCTCTGGAAACACCATATATTTT. It translates to CASSQEPLSGNTIYF.

The sample holds a few counts of this clone. The chain's CDR3 is CATSRAGFAYNEQFF. As DNA, the CDR3 is TGTGCCACCAGCAGGGCGGGGTTCGCCTACAATGAGCAGTTCTTC. The chain joins TRBV15 to TRBJ2-1; D perhaps matches TRBD2 (6 bases). CDR1 and CDR2 from the germline V gene are LNHNV and YYDKDF (reference sequence). Between the trimmed V and J ends, which lost 3 bases and 2 bases, there was a span of 11 bases. The CDR3 length is 15 residues.

The genes are TRBV5-4 and TRBJ2-2, with D perhaps matching TRBD1 or TRBD2 (6 bases each). CDR3 length: 17 amino acids. Germline CDR1 SGHNT, CDR2 YYREEE (reference sequence). V lost 2 bases to trimming and J lost 1 base, with 15 bases between them. CDR3 amino acids: CASSFGGRPLNTGELFF. The CDR3, as DNA: TGTGCCAGCAGCTTCGGGGGCCGACCTTTGAACACCGGGGAGCTGTTTTTT.

A few counts support this clone. The J gene is TRBJ2-1, the V gene TRBV7-2; 7 bases agree with TRBD2. After removal of 6 bases from V and 8 bases from J, the junction contained 4 bases not matched to a gene. The CDR3 totals 12 residues. Germline-derived CDR1 and CDR2 are SGHTA and FQGNSA. CDR3 sequence: CASSILAYEQFF. CDR3 DNA: TGTGCCAGCAGTATACTAGCGTATGAGCAGTTCTTC.

V and J are TRBV2 and TRBJ2-2; a possible D gene is TRBD2 (6 bases). The V and J ends lost 6 bases and 9 bases respectively, with 23 bases between them. The CDR3 has 16 amino acids. CDR1 is SNHLY and CDR2 is FYNNEI in the germline V gene. CDR3 DNA: TGTGCCAGCAGCGGATCAACTGGCGGGGCAGGGAGGGAGCTGTTTTTT. Amino acids: CASSGSTGGAGRELFF.

The rearrangement links TRBV19 to TRBJ2-7, with D possibly matching TRBD1 (6 bases). Trimming removed 8 bases at V and 3 bases at J, with 17 bases between. Germline V gene sequence: CDR1 LNHDA, CDR2 SQIVND (reference sequence). CDR3 length: 14 amino acids. CDR3 sequence (DNA): TGTGCCAGTCTGCGGACAGACCACAGCTACGAGCAGTACTTC. This encodes CASLRTDHSYEQYF.

This clone was observed a handful of times. The rearrangement joins TRBV29-1 to TRBJ1-2; weak D call: TRBD1 (6 bases). The V and J ends lost 4 bases and 4 bases respectively, with 10 bases between them. The CDR3 consists of 12 residues. CDR1 and CDR2 (germline): SQVTM, ANQGSEA. In nucleotides, the CDR3 is TGCAGCGTTGGTGGGGGCAGCTATGGCTACACCTTC. Protein: CSVGGGSYGYTF.

This clone was found a few times. The chain joins TRBV7-9 to TRBJ2-4; unclear D gene. Trimming left V 3 bases short and J 2 bases short, with 14 bases between. The germline CDR1 and CDR2 sequences are SEHNR and FQNEAQ (reference sequence). This CDR3 is built from 16 residues. The CDR3 spells CASSFGDFVTKNIQYF. The CDR3 DNA reads as TGTGCCAGCAGCTTCGGAGATTTTGTGACCAAAAACATTCAGTACTTC.

This clone was seen more than once but under ten times. CDR3 sequence: CASSFDRGYEQYF. The CDR3 DNA follows: TGTGCCAGCAGCTTTGACAGGGGCTACGAGCAGTACTTC. V is TRBV7-3 and J is TRBJ2-7, with TRBD1 matching 8 bases. Per the germline V gene, CDR1 is SGHTA and CDR2 is FQGTGA. V dropped 3 bases and J dropped 3; count of bases not matched to a gene: 1. The CDR3 has 13 amino acids.

The V gene is TRBV7-2, the J gene TRBJ2-5; D possibly corresponds to TRBD2 (6 bases). Looked up from germline, CDR1 is SGHTA and CDR2 is FQGNSA. V shed 5 bases and J shed 3 bases, with 19 bases lying between them. The CDR3 has 16 amino acids. The CDR3 spells CASSEKRNGGKETQYF. CDR3 DNA sequence: TGTGCCAGCAGCGAGAAGAGAAACGGAGGGAAAGAGACCCAGTACTTC.

This clone was found a few times. The V gene is TRBV20-1, the J gene TRBJ2-1; no definite D call. V was pared by 4 bases and J by 4 bases, with 5 bases between. This CDR3 comprises 11 residues. The germline V gene has CDR1 DFQATT and CDR2 SNEGSKA (reference sequence). CDR3 nucleotides: TGCAGTGCTAAAAAGTACAATGAGCAGTTCTTC. Its translation: CSAKKYNEQFF.